The TCR beta chain described here comes from a study of T cells in Graves' hyperthyroidism and ophthalmopathy. Study in general: The authors collected peripheral blood at initial diagnosis, before any treatment.

The source material, RNA transcripts, was used to amplify TCR beta CDR3 regions. The primer set for the first-round RT-PCR of the TCR CDR3 was HTBI. TCRdb reprocessed the multiplex PCR reads with MiXCR, giving one entry per CDR3 protein. The repertoire holds 500,000 to 800,000 distinct CDR3 sequences, roughly 15% seen once, with roughly an eighth in the top ten. Notes on the study in general: Ophthalmopathy was predicted by the model a median of roughly 6.6 months ahead of onset. Blood also held most thyroid clonotypes expanded beyond 0.001.

This clonotype has a count of ten or more. The antigen is not known. The germline CDR1 and CDR2 sequences are SNHLY and FYNNEI. This CDR3 has 14 residues. The trim removed 4 bases at V and 5 bases at J, leaving 6 bases unmatched. The chain links TRBV2 to TRBJ2-5, with 8 bases aligning to TRBD1. The receptor comes from a woman aged 45-59 years with Graves' ophthalmopathy. Specimen: blood. The CDR3 protein is CASSGTGSGETQYF. In nucleotides, the CDR3 is TGTGCCAGCAGTGGGACAGGGTCAGGGGAGACCCAGTACTTC.